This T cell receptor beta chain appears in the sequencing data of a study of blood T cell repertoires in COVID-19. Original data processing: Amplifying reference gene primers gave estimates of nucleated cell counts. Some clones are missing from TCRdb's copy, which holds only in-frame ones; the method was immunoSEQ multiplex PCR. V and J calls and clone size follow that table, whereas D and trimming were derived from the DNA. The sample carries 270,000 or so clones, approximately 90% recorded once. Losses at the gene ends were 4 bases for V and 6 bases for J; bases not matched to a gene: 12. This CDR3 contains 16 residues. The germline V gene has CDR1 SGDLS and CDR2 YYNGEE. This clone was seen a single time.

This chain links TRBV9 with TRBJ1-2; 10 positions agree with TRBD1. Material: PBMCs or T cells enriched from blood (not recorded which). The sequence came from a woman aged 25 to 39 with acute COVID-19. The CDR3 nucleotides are TGTGCCAGCAGCTGGAGGGGTGGGACAGGGGTAGATGGCTACACCTTC. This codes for CASSWRGGTGVDGYTF.